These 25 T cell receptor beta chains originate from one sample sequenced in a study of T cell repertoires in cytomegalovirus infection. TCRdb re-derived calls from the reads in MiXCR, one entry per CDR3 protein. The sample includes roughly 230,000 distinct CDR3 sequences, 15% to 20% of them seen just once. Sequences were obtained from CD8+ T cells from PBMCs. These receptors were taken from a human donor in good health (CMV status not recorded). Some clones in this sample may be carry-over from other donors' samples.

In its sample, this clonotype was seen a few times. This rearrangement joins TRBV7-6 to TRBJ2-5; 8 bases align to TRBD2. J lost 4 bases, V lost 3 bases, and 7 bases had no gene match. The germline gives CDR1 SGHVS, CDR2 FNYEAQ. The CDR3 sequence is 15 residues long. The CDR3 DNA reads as TGTGCCAGCAGCTTCGTTGGACTAGCTTTAGAGACCCAGTACTTC. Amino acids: CASSFVGLALETQYF.

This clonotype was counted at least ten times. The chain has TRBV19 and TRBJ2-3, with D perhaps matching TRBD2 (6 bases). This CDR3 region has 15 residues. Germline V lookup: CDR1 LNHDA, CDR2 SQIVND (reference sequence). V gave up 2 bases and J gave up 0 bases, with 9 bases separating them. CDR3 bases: TGTGCCAGTAGTATATTAGGGACTAGCACAGATACGCAGTATTTT. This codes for CASSILGTSTDTQYF.

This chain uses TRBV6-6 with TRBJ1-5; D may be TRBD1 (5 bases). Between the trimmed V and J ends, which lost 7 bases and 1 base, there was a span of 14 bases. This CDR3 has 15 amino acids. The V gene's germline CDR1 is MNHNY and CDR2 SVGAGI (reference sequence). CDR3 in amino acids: CASNLSRASNQPQHF. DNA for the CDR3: TGTGCCAGCAACCTGAGCAGGGCGAGCAATCAGCCCCAGCATTTT.

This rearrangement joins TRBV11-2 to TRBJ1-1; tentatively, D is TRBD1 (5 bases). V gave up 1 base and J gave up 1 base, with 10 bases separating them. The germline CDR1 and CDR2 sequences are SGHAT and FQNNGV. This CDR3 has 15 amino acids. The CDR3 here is CASSLAGWGNTEAFF. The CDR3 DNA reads TGTGCCAGCAGCTTAGCAGGGTGGGGGAACACTGAAGCTTTCTTT.

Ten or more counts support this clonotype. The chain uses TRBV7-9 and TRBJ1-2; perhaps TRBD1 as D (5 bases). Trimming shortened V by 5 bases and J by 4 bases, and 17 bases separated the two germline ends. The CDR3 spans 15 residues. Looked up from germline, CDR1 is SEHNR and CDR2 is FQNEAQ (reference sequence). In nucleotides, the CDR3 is TGTGCCAGCAGCGGACCGGGGGGGTGGGCCTATGGCTACACCTTC. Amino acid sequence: CASSGPGGWAYGYTF.

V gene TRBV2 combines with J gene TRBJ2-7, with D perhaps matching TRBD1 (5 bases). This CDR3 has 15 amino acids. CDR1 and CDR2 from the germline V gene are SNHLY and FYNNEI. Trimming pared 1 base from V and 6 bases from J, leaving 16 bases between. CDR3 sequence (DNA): TGTGCCAGCAGTGAAGGCAGGGCCCCGAAGGGCGAGCAGTACTTC. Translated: CASSEGRAPKGEQYF.

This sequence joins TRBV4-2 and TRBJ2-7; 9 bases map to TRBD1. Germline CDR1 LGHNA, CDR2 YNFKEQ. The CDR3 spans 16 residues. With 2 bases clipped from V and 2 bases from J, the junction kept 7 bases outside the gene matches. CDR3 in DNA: TGTGCCAGCAGCCAAACGCCGGGACAGGGAACCTACGAGCAGTACTTC. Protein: CASSQTPGQGTYEQYF.

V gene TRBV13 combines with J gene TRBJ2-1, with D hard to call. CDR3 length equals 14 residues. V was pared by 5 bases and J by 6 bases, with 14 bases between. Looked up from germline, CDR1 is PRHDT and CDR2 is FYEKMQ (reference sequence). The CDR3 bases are TGTGCCAGCAGCCCGGAAGAAAAACGCAATGAGCAGTTCTTC. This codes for CASSPEEKRNEQFF.

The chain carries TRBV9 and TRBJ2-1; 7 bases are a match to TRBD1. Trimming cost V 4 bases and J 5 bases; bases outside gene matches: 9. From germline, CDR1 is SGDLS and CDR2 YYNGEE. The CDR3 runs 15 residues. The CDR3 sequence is CASSSDRVNHNEQFF. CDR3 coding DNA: TGTGCCAGCAGCTCCGACAGGGTCAACCACAATGAGCAGTTCTTC.

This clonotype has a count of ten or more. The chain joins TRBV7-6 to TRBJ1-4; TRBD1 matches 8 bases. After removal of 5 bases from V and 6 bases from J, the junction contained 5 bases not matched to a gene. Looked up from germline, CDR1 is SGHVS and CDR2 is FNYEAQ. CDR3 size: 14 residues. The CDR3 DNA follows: TGTGCCAGCAGCCAGGACAGGGTCGATGAAAAACTGTTTTTT. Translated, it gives CASSQDRVDEKLFF.

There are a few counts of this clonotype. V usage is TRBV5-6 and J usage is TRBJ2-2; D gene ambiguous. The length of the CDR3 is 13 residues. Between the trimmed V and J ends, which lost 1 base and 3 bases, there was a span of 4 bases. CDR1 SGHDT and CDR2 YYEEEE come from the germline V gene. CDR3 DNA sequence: TGTGCCAGCAGCTTGTTTGACACCGGGGAGCTGTTTTTT. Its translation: CASSLFDTGELFF.

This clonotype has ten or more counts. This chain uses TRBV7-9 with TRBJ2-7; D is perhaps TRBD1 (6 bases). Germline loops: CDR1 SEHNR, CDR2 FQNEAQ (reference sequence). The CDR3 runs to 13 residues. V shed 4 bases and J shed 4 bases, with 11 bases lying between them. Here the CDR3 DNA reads TGTGCCAGCAGCTCAATAGGGGGTTACGAGCAGTACTTC. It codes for CASSSIGGYEQYF.

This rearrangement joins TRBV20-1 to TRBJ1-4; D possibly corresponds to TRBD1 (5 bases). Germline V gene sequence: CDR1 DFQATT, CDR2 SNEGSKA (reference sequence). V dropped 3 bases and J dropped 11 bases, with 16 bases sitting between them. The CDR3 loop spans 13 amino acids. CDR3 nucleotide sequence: TGCAGTGCTAGTAATTGGGGCGAAGAGAAACTGTTTTTT. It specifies CSASNWGEEKLFF.

CDR3 amino acids: CASAHASGWETQYF. The CDR3 DNA reads TGTGCCAGCGCCCACGCTAGCGGGTGGGAGACCCAGTACTTC. This chain connects TRBV28 to TRBJ2-5; 8 positions agree with TRBD2. CDR3 length: 14 amino acids. In germline, CDR1 is MDHEN, CDR2 SYDVKM. V lost 8 bases, J lost 5 bases, and 10 bases stayed unmatched.

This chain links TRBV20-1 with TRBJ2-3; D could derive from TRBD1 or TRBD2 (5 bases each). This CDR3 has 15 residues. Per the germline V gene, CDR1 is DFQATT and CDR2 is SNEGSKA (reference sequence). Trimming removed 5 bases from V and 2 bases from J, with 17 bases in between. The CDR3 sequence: CSARNSGPSTDTQYF. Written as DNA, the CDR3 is TGCAGTGCTCGAAACTCGGGACCCTCCACAGATACGCAGTATTTT.

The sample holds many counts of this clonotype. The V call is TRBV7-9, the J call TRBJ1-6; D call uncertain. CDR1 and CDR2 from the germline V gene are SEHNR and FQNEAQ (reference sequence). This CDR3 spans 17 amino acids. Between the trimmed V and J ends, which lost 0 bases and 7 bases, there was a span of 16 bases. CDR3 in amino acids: CASSLAGGSIQNSPLHF. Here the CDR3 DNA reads TGTGCCAGCAGCTTAGCGGGAGGGAGCATCCAGAATTCACCCCTCCACTTT.

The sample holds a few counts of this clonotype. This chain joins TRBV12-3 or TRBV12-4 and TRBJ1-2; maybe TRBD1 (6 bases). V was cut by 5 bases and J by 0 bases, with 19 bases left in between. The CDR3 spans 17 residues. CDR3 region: CASSGISRGEANYGYTF. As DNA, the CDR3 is TGTGCCAGCAGTGGGATTAGCAGGGGCGAAGCTAACTATGGCTACACCTTC.

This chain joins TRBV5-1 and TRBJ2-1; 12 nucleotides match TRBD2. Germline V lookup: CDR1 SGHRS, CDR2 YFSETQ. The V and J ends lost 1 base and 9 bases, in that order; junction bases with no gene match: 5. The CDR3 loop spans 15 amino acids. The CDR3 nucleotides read TGCGCCAGCAGCTTGTCTAGCGGGGGGGCAACTGAGCAGTTCTTC. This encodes CASSLSSGGATEQFF.

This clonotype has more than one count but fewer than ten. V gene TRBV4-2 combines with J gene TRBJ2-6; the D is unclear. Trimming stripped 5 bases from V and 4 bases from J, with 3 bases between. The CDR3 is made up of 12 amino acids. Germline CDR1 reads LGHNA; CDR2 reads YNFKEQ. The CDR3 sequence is CASSTGANVLTF. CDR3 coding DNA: TGTGCCAGCAGCACCGGGGCCAACGTCCTGACTTTC.

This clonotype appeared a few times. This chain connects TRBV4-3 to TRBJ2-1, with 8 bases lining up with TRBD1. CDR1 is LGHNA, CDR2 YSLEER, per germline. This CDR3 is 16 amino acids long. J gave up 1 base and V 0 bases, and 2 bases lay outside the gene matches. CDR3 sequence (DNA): TGCGCCAGCAGCCAAGAATGGACAGGGTCCTACAATGAGCAGTTCTTC. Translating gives CASSQEWTGSYNEQFF.

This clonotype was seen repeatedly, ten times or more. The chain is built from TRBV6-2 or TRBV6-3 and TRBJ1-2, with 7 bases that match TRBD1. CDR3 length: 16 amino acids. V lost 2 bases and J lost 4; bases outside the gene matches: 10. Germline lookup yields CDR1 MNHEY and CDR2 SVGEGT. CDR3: CASSYLRGGKSYGYTF. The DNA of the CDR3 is TGTGCCAGCAGTTACCTTCGAGGGGGCAAGAGCTATGGCTACACCTTC.

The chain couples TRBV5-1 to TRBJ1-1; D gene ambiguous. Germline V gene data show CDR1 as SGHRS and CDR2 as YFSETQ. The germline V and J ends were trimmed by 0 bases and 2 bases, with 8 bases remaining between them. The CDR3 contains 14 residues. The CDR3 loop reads CASSLEGGNTEAFF. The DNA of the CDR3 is TGCGCCAGCAGCTTGGAGGGCGGAAACACTGAAGCTTTCTTT.

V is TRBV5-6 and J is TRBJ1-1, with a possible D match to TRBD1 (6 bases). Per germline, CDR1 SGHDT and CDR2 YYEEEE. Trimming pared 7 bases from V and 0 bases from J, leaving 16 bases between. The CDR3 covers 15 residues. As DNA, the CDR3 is TGTGCCAGCGGGTTAGGACAGATGATGAACACTGAAGCTTTCTTT. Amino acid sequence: CASGLGQMMNTEAFF.

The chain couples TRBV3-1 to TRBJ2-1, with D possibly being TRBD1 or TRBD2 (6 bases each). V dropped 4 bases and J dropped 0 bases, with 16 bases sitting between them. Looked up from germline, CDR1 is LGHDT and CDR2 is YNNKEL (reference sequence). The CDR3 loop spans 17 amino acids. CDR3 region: CASSRAGGPSSYNEQFF. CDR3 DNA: TGTGCCAGCAGCCGGGCCGGGGGCCCGAGCTCCTACAATGAGCAGTTCTTC.

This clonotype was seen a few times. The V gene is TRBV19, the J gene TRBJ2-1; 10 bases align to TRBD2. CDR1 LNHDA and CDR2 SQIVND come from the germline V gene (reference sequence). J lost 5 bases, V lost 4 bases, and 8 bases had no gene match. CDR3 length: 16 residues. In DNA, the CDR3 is TGTGCCAGTAGTACGGAGACTAGCGGGCTAAACAATGAGCAGTTCTTC. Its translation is CASSTETSGLNNEQFF.